This T cell receptor (beta chain) originates from a study of shared T cell receptors in the human thymus. After removal of 2 bases from V and 4 bases from J, the junction contained 9 bases not matched to a gene. This CDR3 is 17 amino acids long. CDR1 and CDR2 (germline): SGHNT, YYREEE (reference sequence). Data came from immunoSEQ multiplex PCR; TCRdb stores just in-frame clones and leaves some out. The repertoire holds some 720,000 clones, with approximately 87% as singletons. These data were also reused for a study on human thymus T cells.

V and J are TRBV5-4 and TRBJ2-1; TRBD2 matches at 10 bases. The receptor was isolated from a boy younger than two with a congenital heart defect. Sequenced material: thymocytes. CDR3 bases: TGTGCCAGCAGCTTCGGAGCAGGACTAGCGGCGTACAATGAGCAGTTCTTC. It codes for CASSFGAGLAAYNEQFF. Together with reference TRBV5-4 and TRBJ2-1, the CDR3 gives the full variable domain: ETGVTQSPTHLIKTRGQQVTLRCSSQSGHNTVSWYQQALGQGPQFIFQYYREEENGRGNFPPRFSGLQFPNYSSELNVNALELDDSALYLCASSFGAGLAAYNEQFFGPGTRLTVL.